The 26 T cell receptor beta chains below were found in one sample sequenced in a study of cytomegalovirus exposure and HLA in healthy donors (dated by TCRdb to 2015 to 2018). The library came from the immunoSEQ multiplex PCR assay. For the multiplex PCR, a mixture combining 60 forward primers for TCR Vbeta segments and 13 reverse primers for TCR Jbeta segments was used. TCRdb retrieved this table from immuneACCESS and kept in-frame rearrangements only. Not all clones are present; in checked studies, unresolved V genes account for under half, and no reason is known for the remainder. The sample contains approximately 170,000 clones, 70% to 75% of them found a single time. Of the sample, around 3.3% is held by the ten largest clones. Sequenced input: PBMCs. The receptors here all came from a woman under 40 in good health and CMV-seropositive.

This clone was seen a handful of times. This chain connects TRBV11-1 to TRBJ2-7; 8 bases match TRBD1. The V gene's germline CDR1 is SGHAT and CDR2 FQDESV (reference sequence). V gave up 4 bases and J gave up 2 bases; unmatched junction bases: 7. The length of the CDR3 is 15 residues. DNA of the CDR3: TGTGCCAGCAGCTCTCCCGGGACAGGTGCCTACGAGCAGTACTTC. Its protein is CASSSPGTGAYEQYF.

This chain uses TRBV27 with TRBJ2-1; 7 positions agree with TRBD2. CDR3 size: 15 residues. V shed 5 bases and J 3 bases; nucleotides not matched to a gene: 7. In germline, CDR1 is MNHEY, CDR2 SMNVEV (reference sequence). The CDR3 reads CASSPAGVLYNEQFF. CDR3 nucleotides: TGTGCCAGCAGTCCTGCGGGAGTACTCTACAATGAGCAGTTCTTC.

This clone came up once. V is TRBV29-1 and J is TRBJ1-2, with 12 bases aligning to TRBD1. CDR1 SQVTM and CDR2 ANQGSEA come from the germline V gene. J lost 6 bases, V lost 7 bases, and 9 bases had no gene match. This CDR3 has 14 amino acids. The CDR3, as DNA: TGCAGCGGCGGGACAGGGGGCAGGAGCGATGGCTACACCTTC. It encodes CSGGTGGRSDGYTF.

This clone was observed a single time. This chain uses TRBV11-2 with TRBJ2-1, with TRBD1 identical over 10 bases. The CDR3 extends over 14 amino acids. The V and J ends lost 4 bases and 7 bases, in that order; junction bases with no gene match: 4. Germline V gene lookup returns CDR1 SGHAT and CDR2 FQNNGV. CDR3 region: CASSSGQGGNEQFF. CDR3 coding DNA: TGTGCCAGCAGCTCTGGACAGGGGGGAAATGAGCAGTTCTTC.

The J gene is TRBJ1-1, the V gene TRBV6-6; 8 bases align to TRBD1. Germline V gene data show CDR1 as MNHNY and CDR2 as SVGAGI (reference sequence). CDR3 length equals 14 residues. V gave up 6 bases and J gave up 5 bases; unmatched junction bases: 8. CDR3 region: CASRVRTGRTEAFF. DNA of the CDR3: TGTGCCAGCAGGGTCCGGACAGGGAGGACTGAAGCTTTCTTT.

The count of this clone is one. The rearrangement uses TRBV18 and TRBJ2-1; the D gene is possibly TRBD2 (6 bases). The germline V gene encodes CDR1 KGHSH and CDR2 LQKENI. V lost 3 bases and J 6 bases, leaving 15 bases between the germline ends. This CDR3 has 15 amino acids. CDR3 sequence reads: CASSPQIGGSNEQFF. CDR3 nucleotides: TGTGCCAGCTCACCCCAGATCGGAGGGAGCAATGAGCAGTTCTTC.

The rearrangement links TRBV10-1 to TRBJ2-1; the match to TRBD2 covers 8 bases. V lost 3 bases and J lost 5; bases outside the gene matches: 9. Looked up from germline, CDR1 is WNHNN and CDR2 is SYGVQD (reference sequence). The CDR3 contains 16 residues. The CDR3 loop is CASSDPSGRGDNEQFF. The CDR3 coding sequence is TGCGCCAGCAGTGACCCCAGCGGGAGAGGGGACAATGAGCAGTTCTTC.

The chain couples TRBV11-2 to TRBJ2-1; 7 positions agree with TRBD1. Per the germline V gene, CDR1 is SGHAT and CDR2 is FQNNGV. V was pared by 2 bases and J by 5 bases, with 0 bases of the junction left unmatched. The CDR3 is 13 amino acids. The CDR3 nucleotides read TGTGCCAGCAGCTTAAGGGGGCACAATGAGCAGTTCTTC. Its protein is CASSLRGHNEQFF.

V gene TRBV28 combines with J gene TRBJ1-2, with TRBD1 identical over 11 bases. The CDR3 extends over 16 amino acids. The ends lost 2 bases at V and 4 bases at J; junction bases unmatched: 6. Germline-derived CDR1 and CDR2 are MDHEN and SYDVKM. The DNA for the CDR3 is TGTGCCAGCAGTTTAGGGGGACAGGGGGAACTCTATGGCTACACCTTC. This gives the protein CASSLGGQGELYGYTF.

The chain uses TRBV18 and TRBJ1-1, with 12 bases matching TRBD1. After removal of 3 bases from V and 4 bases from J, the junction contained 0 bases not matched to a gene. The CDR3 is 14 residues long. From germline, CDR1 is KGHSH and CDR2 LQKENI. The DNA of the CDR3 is TGTGCCAGCTCACCGGGACAGGGGGCCACTGAAGCTTTCTTT. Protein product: CASSPGQGATEAFF.

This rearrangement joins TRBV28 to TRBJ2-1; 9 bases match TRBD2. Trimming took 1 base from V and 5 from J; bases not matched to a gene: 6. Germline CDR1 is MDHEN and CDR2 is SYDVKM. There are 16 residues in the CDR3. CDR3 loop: CASSLFVLAGHNEQFF. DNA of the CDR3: TGTGCCAGCAGTTTATTTGTCCTAGCGGGACACAATGAGCAGTTCTTC.

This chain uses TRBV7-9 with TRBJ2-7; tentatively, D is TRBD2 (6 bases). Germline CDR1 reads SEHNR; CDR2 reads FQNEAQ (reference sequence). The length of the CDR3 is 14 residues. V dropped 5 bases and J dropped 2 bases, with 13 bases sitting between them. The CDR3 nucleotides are TGTGCCAGCAGCCATAGCGGCCTAGCCTACGAGCAGTACTTC. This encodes CASSHSGLAYEQYF.

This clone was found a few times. CDR3 DNA: TGTGCCAGCAGTTCCGGGGACTGGACCTACGAGCAGTACTTC. Its protein product is CASSSGDWTYEQYF. This chain links TRBV27 with TRBJ2-7; D is possibly TRBD2 (6 bases). CDR3 length: 14 amino acids. V lost 4 bases and J 2 bases, leaving 12 bases between the germline ends. The germline V gene has CDR1 MNHEY and CDR2 SMNVEV (reference sequence).

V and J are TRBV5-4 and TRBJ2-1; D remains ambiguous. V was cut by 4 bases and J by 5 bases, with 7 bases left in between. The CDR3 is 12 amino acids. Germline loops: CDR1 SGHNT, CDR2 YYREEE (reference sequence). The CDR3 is CASSPRNNEQFF. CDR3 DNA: TGTGCCAGCAGCCCCAGAAACAATGAGCAGTTCTTC.

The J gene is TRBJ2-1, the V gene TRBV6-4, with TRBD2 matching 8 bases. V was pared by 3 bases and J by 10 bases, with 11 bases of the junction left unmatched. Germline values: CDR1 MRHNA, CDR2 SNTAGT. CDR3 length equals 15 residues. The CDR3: CASSEGSGDGLEQFF. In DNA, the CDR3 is TGTGCCAGCAGTGAAGGTAGCGGGGATGGGTTGGAGCAGTTCTTC.

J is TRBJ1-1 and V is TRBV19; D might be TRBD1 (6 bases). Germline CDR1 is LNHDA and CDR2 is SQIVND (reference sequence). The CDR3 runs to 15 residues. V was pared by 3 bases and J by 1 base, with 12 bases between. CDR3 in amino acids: CASSILLGANTEAFF. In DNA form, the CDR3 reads TGTGCCAGTAGTATTCTGTTGGGGGCGAACACTGAAGCTTTCTTT.

CDR3 sequence: CASSPRDRWANRLTDTQYF. The CDR3 DNA follows: TGTGCCAGCAGCCCCCGGGATAGGTGGGCCAATCGTCTCACAGATACGCAGTATTTT. The chain joins TRBV9 to TRBJ2-3; possibly TRBD2 for D (5 bases). The germline gives CDR1 SGDLS, CDR2 YYNGEE. The CDR3 is made up of 19 amino acids. V shed 4 bases and J shed 2 bases, with 26 bases lying between them.

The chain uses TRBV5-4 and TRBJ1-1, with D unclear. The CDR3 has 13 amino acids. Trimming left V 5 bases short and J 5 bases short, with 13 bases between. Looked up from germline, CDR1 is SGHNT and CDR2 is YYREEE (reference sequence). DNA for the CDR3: TGTGCCAGCAGAGTCAGTGCGGGGACTGAAGCTTTCTTT. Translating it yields CASRVSAGTEAFF.

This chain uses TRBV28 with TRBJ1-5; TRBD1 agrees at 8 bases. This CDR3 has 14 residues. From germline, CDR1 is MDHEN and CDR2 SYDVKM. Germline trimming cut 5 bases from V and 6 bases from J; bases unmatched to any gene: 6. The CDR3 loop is CASSPGQGSQPQHF. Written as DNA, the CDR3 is TGTGCCAGCAGTCCCGGACAGGGCAGTCAGCCCCAGCATTTT.

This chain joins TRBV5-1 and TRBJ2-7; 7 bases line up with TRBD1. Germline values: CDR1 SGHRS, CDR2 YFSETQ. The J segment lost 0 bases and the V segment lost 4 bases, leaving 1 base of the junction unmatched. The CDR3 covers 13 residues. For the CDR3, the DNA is TGCGCCAGCAGCCGGACAGGCTCCTACGAGCAGTACTTC. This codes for CASSRTGSYEQYF. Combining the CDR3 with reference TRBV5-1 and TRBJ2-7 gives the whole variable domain KAGVTQTPRYLIKTRGQQVTLSCSPISGHRSVSWYQQTPGQGLQFLFEYFSETQRNKGNFPGRFSGRQFSNSRSEMNVSTLELGDSALYLCASSRTGSYEQYFGPGTRLTVT.

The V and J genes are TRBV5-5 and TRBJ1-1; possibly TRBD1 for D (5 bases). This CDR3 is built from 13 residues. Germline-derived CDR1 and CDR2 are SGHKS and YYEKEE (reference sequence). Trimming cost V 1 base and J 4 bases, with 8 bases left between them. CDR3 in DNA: TGTGCCAGCAGCTTGAGGGGCGGCACTGAAGCTTTCTTT. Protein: CASSLRGGTEAFF.

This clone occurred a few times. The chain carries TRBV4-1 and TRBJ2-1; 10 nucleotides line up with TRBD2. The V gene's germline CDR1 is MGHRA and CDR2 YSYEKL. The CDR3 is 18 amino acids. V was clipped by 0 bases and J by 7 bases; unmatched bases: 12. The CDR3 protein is CASSQDGSGRPLQNEQFF. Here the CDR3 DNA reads TGCGCCAGCAGCCAAGATGGTAGCGGGAGGCCTTTACAGAATGAGCAGTTCTTC.

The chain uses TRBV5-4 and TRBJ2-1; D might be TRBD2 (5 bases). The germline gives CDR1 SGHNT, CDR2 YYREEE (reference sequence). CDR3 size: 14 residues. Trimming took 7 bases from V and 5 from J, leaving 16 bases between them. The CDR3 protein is CASRHGLANNEQFF. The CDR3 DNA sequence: TGTGCCAGCCGACACGGGCTAGCCAACAATGAGCAGTTCTTC. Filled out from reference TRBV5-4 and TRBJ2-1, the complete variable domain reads ETGVTQSPTHLIKTRGQQVTLRCSSQSGHNTVSWYQQALGQGPQFIFQYYREEENGRGNFPPRFSGLQFPNYSSELNVNALELDDSALYLCASRHGLANNEQFFGPGTRLTVL.

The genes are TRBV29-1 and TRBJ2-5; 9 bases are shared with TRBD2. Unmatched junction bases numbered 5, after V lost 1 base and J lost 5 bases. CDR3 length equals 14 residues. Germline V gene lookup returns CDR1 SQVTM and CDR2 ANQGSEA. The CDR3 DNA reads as TGCAGCGTTGAAGTAGCGGGAGTAATGGAGACCCAGTACTTC. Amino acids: CSVEVAGVMETQYF.

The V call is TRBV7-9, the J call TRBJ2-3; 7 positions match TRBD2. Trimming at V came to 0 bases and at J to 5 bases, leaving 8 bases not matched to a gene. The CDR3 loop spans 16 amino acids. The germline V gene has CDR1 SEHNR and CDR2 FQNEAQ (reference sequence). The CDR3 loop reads CASSLAAGAVRDTQYF. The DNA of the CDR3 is TGTGCCAGCAGCTTAGCGGCGGGAGCGGTCAGAGATACGCAGTATTTT.

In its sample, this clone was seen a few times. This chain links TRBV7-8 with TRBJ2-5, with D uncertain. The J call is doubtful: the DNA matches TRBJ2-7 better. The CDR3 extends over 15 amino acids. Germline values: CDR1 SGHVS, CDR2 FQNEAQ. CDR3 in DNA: TGTGCCAGCAGCTTACCTTCCTTGAGCTCCTACGAGCAGTACTTC. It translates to CASSLPSLSSYEQYF.